The clone carrying this T cell receptor beta chain was seen repeatedly, ten times or more. The CDR3 consists of 14 residues. The V segment lost 1 base and the J segment 3 bases; nucleotides outside the gene matches: 2. CDR1 and CDR2 from the germline V gene are SQVTM and ANQGSEA. TCRdb used MiXCR to reprocess the RACE reads, holding one entry per CDR3 protein. Found here are some 71,000 distinct CDR3 sequences, around a tenth of them singletons; the top ten hold around 6.8%. The data belong to a study of human T cells and chemical hapten exposure. Documented time point: patch test 2, 6 weeks after DPC sensitization. Documented treatment: therapeutic diphenylcyclopropenone sensitization with weekly scalp DPC.

The rearrangement joins TRBV29-1 to TRBJ2-5, with TRBD2 matching 10 bases. The clonotype was recovered from a woman aged 45-60 years with alopecia areata. Some clones in this sample may be carry-over from other donors' samples. Material: whole blood, obtained in connection with sensitization to the hapten diphenylcyclopropenone (DPC). CDR3 sequence: CSVEVAGGKETQYF. For the CDR3, the DNA is TGCAGCGTTGAAGTAGCGGGAGGAAAAGAGACCCAGTACTTC.